The present T cell receptor (beta chain) was sequenced within a study of blood T cells in healthy people across ages. Primers used in a second PCR of roughly 6 to 12 cycles were a sample-barcoded 5' primer and a J-beta primer mix. Carrying 12 random nucleotides, a template-switch adaptor labeled each individual cDNA molecule. MiXCR, applied by TCRdb to the 5' RACE reads, yields one record per CDR3 protein. The table has about 970,000 distinct CDR3 sequences, 51% seen once. The sample, around 9.9 milliliters of peripheral blood, was drawn from each donor. V dropped 8 bases and J dropped 9; count of bases not matched to a gene: 6. Germline V gives CDR1 MNHNY, CDR2 SVGAGI (reference sequence). This CDR3 is built from 13 residues.

Sample: blood. This clonotype was obtained from a woman aged 55-75 years in good health. V gene TRBV6-6 combines with J gene TRBJ2-1, with TRBD2 identical over 11 bases. DNA for the CDR3: TGTGCCAGCCTGATAGCGGGAGGGGGTGAGCAGTTCTTC. This sequence encodes CASLIAGGGEQFF.